This is a list of T cell receptor beta chains from one sample in a study of vaccination and CD4 T cells after COVID-19. The antigens for these receptors are not known. TCRdb fed the PCR reads into MiXCR, producing one record per CDR3 protein. This table holds 9,500 to 15,000 distinct CDR3 sequences, 76% found once. The sequenced sample consisted of CD4+ T cells from blood, cultured in vitro. The source is a human donor who had recovered from COVID-19. Each CDR3 is given with its conserved first and last residue. A D gene is named only where the DNA matches it firmly. Some rows have no size entry. The others give once, few or many, or a class for an expanded clone.

CDR3 length	clone size	J gene	V gene	D gene	CDR3 DNA	CDR3 protein
12	-	TRBJ2-1	TRBV7-6	-	TGTGCCAGCAGCCGAGGGGTCTCTGAGCAGTTCTTC	CASSRGVSEQFF
16	-	TRBJ1-6	TRBV19	TRBD1	TGTGCCAGTACCGGGACAGGGACAAGAAATAATTCACCCCTCCACTTT	CASTGTGTRNNSPLHF
16	-	TRBJ2-7	TRBV7-8	TRBD1	TGTGCCAGCAGCTTAGTGGGGGGACAGGGTCCTCGGGAGCAGTACTTC	CASSLVGGQGPREQYF
17	-	TRBJ2-4	TRBV19	-	TGTGCCAGTAGCCCCGGGACACCATCCTTAGCCAAAAACATTCAGTACTTC	CASSPGTPSLAKNIQYF
15	once	TRBJ1-2	TRBV20-1	-	TGCAGTGCTAGAGATGGTCGGGGAATGGTATATGGCTACACCTTC	CSARDGRGMVYGYTF
15	-	TRBJ1-5	TRBV6-2/TRBV6-3	-	TGTGCCAGCACCGTACACCGGGACAGCAATCAGCCCCAGCATTTT	CASTVHRDSNQPQHF
16	-	TRBJ1-1	TRBV5-4	-	TGTGCCAGCAGCTCCGGTAGACAGGCCGCGAACACTGAAGCTTTCTTT	CASSSGRQAANTEAFF
13	-	TRBJ1-2	TRBV28	TRBD1	TGTGCCAGCAGTTCGGACAGGGTACGGGGCTACACCTTC	CASSSDRVRGYTF
13	-	TRBJ2-5	TRBV19	-	TGTGCCAGTAGTTGGGGACACCAAGAGACCCAGTACTTC	CASSWGHQETQYF
17	-	TRBJ1-2	TRBV7-3	-	TGTGCCAGCAGCTTAACGGGGAATACAGGGATGGCGGGTGGCTACACCTTC	CASSLTGNTGMAGGYTF
14	-	TRBJ1-2	TRBV20-1	-	TGCAGTGCTAGTGCACGAACCGTAGGCTATGGCTACACCTTC	CSASARTVGYGYTF
15	-	TRBJ1-1	TRBV7-2	TRBD1	TGTGCCAGCACCTTGACAGGGGGGTCAAACACTGAAGCTTTCTTT	CASTLTGGSNTEAFF
15	-	TRBJ1-1	TRBV7-2	-	TGTGCCAGCAGCTTAAATGGGGGGCACAACACTGAAGCTTTCTTT	CASSLNGGHNTEAFF
13	-	TRBJ1-1	TRBV6-5	-	TGTGCCAGCAGTTACAAGGCTTTGACTGAAGCTTTCTTT	CASSYKALTEAFF
15	few	TRBJ1-2	TRBV6-1	TRBD1	TGTGCCAGCAGTACATTGACAGGGAAAATCTATGGCTACACCTTC	CASSTLTGKIYGYTF
17	-	TRBJ2-7	TRBV9	-	TGTGCCAGCAGCGTTGATTCTTCCACAGGGTTCTCCTACGAGCAGTACTTC	CASSVDSSTGFSYEQYF
12	-	TRBJ1-2	TRBV28	-	TGTGCCAGCAGTTTGTCCATCTGGGGCTACACCTTC	CASSLSIWGYTF
13	-	TRBJ1-1	TRBV19	-	TGTGCCAGTAGTAACGAACTTAAGGGTGAAGCTTTCTTT	CASSNELKGEAFF
15	-	TRBJ2-2	TRBV20-1	TRBD2	TGCAGTGCTAGACGACTAGCTTCGTACACCGGGGAGCTGTTTTTT	CSARRLASYTGELFF
12	once	TRBJ2-7	TRBV20-1	TRBD1	TGCAGTGCCCCGGACAGGTACTACGAGCAGTACTTC	CSAPDRYYEQYF
14	-	TRBJ2-4	TRBV12-3/TRBV12-4	TRBD2	TGTGCCAGCAGCGGTAGCGGGATTAAAAACATTCAGTACTTC	CASSGSGIKNIQYF
14	-	TRBJ1-2	TRBV19	-	TGTGCCAGTAGTATAGGGACCGCAGACTATGGCTACACCTTC	CASSIGTADYGYTF
16	-	TRBJ2-7	TRBV15	-	TGTGCCACCAGCAGAGATTATAGGGGGGCGCAGGGGGAGCAGTACTTC	CATSRDYRGAQGEQYF
18	-	TRBJ1-6	TRBV7-2	-	TGTGCCAGCAGCTTAGACTACAGGGTGCACTCCTATAATTCACCCCTCCACTTT	CASSLDYRVHSYNSPLHF
14	-	TRBJ2-5	TRBV19	TRBD1	TGTGCCAGTAGTATTAGGGACAGGGGGGAGACCCAGTACTTC	CASSIRDRGETQYF
14	once	TRBJ2-3	TRBV7-3	-	TGTGCCAGCAGCCGGGGACTGACCACAGATACGCAGTATTTT	CASSRGLTTDTQYF
16	few	TRBJ2-3	TRBV20-1	-	TGCAGTGCTAGACGGGGGAGTAACTACGGCACAGATACGCAGTATTTT	CSARRGSNYGTDTQYF
14	-	TRBJ2-3	TRBV7-9	TRBD2	TGTGCCAGCAGCCCCAATAGCGGGATGGATACGCAGTATTTT	CASSPNSGMDTQYF
14	-	TRBJ2-5	TRBV27	TRBD1	TGTGCCAGCAGGATTACCCCGACAGGGGCGGCCCAGTACTTC	CASRITPTGAAQYF
15	-	TRBJ2-7	TRBV7-2	TRBD2	TGTGCCAGCAGTCCCGGACTAGCGGGCTCCTACGAGCAGTACTTC	CASSPGLAGSYEQYF
15	-	TRBJ2-3	TRBV7-2	TRBD2	TGTGCCAGCAGTCGTATAGCGGGGAACACAGATACGCAGTATTTT	CASSRIAGNTDTQYF
14	-	TRBJ1-2	TRBV7-2	-	TGTGCCAGCAGACTTAGGGTAGATACCGAAGCGGGTACCTTC	CASRLRVDTEAGTF